The clone carrying this T cell receptor beta chain was observed a handful of times. The antigen remains unidentified. This sample is part of a study of T-cell memory formation after mild COVID-19. Findings and caveats of the study: Pre-infection memory held some responding clones, suggesting pre-existing cross-reactive T cells responded. A second wave expanding day 15 to 37 was CD4+-biased; contracting clones were balanced. Largely, contracting CD4+ clones fell within CM and EM, and contracting CD8+ clones within EMRA.

The CDR3 length is 12 residues. Germline V gives CDR1 SGHRS, CDR2 YFSETQ. The junction had 3 bases not matched to a gene; V was cut back by 3 bases and J by 6 bases. Constant-segment-primed 5'RACE gave TCR alpha and TCR beta cDNA libraries with sample barcodes and UMIs. TCRdb independently ran MiXCR on the 5' RACE reads; one entry per CDR3 protein. The data hold roughly 450,000 distinct CDR3 sequences, with about a sixth observed a single time. This clonotype was obtained from a man aged 18 to 29 who had mild COVID-19 (a few samples of this study predate the infection). Cell type and time point are not known. The chain joins TRBV5-1 to TRBJ2-7, with TRBD1 identical over 7 bases. What was sequenced was PBMCs or a T cell subset sorted from them (not recorded which). For the CDR3, the DNA is TGCGCCAGCAGCTCCGACAGGGTCGAGCAGTACTTC. This sequence encodes CASSSDRVEQYF.